This entry lists 9 T cell receptor beta chains sequenced from one sample in a study of shared clonotypes between healthy human individuals. The table came from immunoSEQ multiplex PCR; TCRdb's copy has only in-frame clones and leaves some out. The sample has 550,000 to 850,000 clones; over 65% are singletons. The sample comprised memory CD4+ T cells sorted from blood. Subset noted: CD45RA-negative fraction. Source of these receptors: a woman under 40 in good health.

As to this clone: This clone may be a read error of a much larger clone one base away. The chain links TRBV23-1 to TRBJ1-2; unclear D gene. TRBV23-1 is classed as an ORF, of uncertain function. Trimming pared 6 bases from V and 8 bases from J, leaving 16 bases between. The CDR3 contains 13 residues. CDR3 bases: TGCGCCAGCAGAGCAAGGGCCGCCCCCGGCTACACCTTC. Translated, it gives CASRARAAPGYTF.

The V and J genes are TRBV5-4 and TRBJ2-5; D not certain. Germline loops: CDR1 SGHNT, CDR2 YYREEE (reference sequence). V lost 2 bases and J 5 bases, leaving 10 bases between the germline ends. The CDR3 consists of 13 residues. The DNA of the CDR3 is TGTGCCAGCAGCTTTGATGTTCTGGAGACCCAGTACTTC. This encodes CASSFDVLETQYF.

This chain uses TRBV19 with TRBJ1-5; 7 bases line up with TRBD1. This CDR3 contains 13 residues. V was pared by 5 bases and J by 9 bases, with 7 bases of the junction left unmatched. Looked up from germline, CDR1 is LNHDA and CDR2 is SQIVND (reference sequence). The CDR3 loop reads CASSADRAGPQHF. CDR3 bases: TGTGCCAGTAGTGCCGACAGGGCAGGGCCCCAGCATTTT.

On this clone: Other nucleotide sequences from this sample produce the same CDR3. This chain joins TRBV7-3 and TRBJ2-3; D remains unclear. The ends were cut back, 3 bases at V and 0 bases at J, with 7 bases in the middle. This CDR3 is built from 14 residues. The germline V gene has CDR1 SGHTA and CDR2 FQGTGA. Here the CDR3 reads CASSFGGSTDTQYF. The CDR3 DNA is TGTGCCAGCAGCTTTGGCGGAAGCACAGATACGCAGTATTTT.

The rearrangement links TRBV11-3 to TRBJ1-1; D is undetermined. The germline CDR1 and CDR2 sequences are SGHNT and YENEEA. The CDR3 has 14 amino acids. Deletions cut 0 bases from V and 3 bases from J, with 8 bases between. CDR3 sequence reads: CASSLDPAHTEAFF. As DNA, the CDR3 is TGTGCCAGCAGCTTAGACCCGGCACACACTGAAGCTTTCTTT.

This clone occurred once. V usage is TRBV4-1 and J usage is TRBJ1-1; D is undetermined. There are 17 residues in the CDR3. Germline values: CDR1 MGHRA, CDR2 YSYEKL. The V and J ends lost 2 bases and 1 base respectively, with 17 bases between them. CDR3 nucleotides: TGCGCCAGCAGCCAAATAATAGTGGGCAGCCCGAACACTGAAGCTTTCTTT. Translating it yields CASSQIIVGSPNTEAFF.

Concerning this clone: The same CDR3 is also encoded by other DNA sequences in this sample. This chain links TRBV4-1 with TRBJ2-3; TRBD2 matches 9 bases. The CDR3 is 17 residues long. V was clipped by 0 bases and J by 0 bases; unmatched bases: 4. The V gene's germline CDR1 is MGHRA and CDR2 YSYEKL. As DNA, the CDR3 is TGCGCCAGCAGCCAAGATTCGACTAGCGGTAGCACAGATACGCAGTATTTT. This translates into CASSQDSTSGSTDTQYF.

The chain couples TRBV6-1 to TRBJ1-4; 7 bases are a match to TRBD1. J lost 4 bases, V lost 3 bases, and 2 bases had no gene match. The length of the CDR3 is 14 residues. Looked up from germline, CDR1 is MNHNS and CDR2 is SASEGT. The chain's CDR3 is CASSDYRGNEKLFF. The CDR3 DNA follows: TGTGCCAGCAGTGATTACAGGGGTAATGAAAAACTGTTTTTT.

This chain connects TRBV27 to TRBJ2-2, with 8 bases aligning to TRBD1. Trimming cost V 6 bases and J 5 bases; bases outside gene matches: 8. This CDR3 spans 15 amino acids. The germline V gene has CDR1 MNHEY and CDR2 SMNVEV (reference sequence). The CDR3 nucleotides read TGTGCCAGCAGCCCCCGGACAGGGAGGACCGGGGAGCTGTTTTTT. Its translation is CASSPRTGRTGELFF.